This TCR beta chain derives from a study of blood T cell repertoires in COVID-19. Trimming removed 3 bases from V and 0 bases from J, with 6 bases in between. Germline V gives CDR1 SGHRS, CDR2 YFSETQ. This CDR3 comprises 14 residues. Repertoires were generated with immunoSEQ multiplex PCR, while TCRdb's copy carries only in-frame clones and drops some. The sample holds about 370,000 clones, around 87% seen once. Sequenced input: peripheral blood. The sequence came from a woman under 40 with COVID-19, enrolled during active disease. The chain employs TRBV5-1 and TRBJ2-2; D is undetermined. CDR3 DNA: TGCGCCAGCAGCTCGACATCGAACACCGGGGAGCTGTTTTTT. Protein: CASSSTSNTGELFF.